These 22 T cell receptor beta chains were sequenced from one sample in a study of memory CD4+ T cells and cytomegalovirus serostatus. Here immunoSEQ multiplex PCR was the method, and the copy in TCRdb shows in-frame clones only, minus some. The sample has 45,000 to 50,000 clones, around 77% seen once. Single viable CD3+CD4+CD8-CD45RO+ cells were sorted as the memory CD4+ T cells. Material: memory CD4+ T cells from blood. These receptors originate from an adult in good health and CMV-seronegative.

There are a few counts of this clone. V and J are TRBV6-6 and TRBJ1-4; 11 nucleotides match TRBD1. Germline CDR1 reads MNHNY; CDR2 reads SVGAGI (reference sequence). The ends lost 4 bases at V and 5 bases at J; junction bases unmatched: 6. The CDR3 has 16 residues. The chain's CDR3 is CASSWDRGARNEKLFF. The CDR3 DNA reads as TGTGCCAGCAGTTGGGACAGGGGGGCCCGCAATGAAAAACTGTTTTTT.

Here the CDR3 reads CASSTRTEWGYTF. DNA of the CDR3: TGTGCCAGCAGTACCCGGACAGAATGGGGCTACACCTTC. The chain joins TRBV2 to TRBJ1-2; D is possibly TRBD1 (6 bases). This CDR3 comprises 13 residues. Germline assignment: CDR1 SNHLY and CDR2 FYNNEI. V was trimmed by 5 bases and J by 8 bases, leaving 15 bases between them.

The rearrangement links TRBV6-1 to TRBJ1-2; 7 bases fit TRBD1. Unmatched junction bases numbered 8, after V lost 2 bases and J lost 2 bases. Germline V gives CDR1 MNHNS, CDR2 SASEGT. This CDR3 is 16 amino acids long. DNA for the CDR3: TGTGCCAGCAGTGAATTCCCGACAGGGCCCAACTATGGCTACACCTTC. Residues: CASSEFPTGPNYGYTF.

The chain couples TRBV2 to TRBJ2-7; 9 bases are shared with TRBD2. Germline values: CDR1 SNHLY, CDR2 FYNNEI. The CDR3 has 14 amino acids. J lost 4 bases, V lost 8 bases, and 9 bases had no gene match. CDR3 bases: TGTGCCAGCTTTCTAGCGGGGACTACTTACGAGCAGTACTTC. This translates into CASFLAGTTYEQYF.

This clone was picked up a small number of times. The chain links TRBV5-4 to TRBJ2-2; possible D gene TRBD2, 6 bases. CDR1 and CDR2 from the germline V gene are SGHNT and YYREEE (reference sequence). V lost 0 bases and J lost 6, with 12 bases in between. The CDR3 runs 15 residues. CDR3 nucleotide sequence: TGTGCCAGCAGCTTGGTCGGGGGAGGTTCCGGGGAGCTGTTTTTT. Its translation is CASSLVGGGSGELFF.

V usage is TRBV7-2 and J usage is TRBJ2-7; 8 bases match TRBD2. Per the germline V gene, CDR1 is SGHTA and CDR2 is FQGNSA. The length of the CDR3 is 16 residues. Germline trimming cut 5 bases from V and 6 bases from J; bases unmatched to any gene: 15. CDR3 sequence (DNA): TGTGCCAGCAGCAATGTAGCGGGGTATCAGCTTGCCGAGCAGTACTTC. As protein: CASSNVAGYQLAEQYF.

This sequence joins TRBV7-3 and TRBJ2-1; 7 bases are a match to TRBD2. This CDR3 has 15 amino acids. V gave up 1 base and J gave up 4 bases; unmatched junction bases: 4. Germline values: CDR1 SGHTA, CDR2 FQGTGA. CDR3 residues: CASSLSGGRYNEQFF. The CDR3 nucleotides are TGTGCCAGCAGCTTAAGCGGGGGACGGTACAATGAGCAGTTCTTC. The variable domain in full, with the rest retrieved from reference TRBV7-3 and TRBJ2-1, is GAGVSQTPSNKVTEKGKYVELRCDPISGHTALYWYRQSLGQGPEFLIYFQGTGAADDSGLPNDRFFAVRPEGSVSTLKIQRTERGDSAVYLCASSLSGGRYNEQFFGPGTRLTVL.

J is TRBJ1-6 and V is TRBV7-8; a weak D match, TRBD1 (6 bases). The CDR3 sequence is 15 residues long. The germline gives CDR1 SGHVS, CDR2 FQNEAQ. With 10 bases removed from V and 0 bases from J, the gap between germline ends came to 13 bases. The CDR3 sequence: CAMGAGSSYNSPLHF. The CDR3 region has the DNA TGTGCCATGGGGGCCGGGAGCTCCTATAATTCACCCCTCCACTTT.

Here the CDR3 reads CASRLAGGRGQETQYF. CDR3 in DNA: TGTGCCAGCAGACTAGCGGGGGGGCGGGGTCAAGAGACCCAGTACTTC. V is TRBV2 and J is TRBJ2-5, with 13 bases aligning to TRBD2. This CDR3 spans 16 amino acids. The V segment lost 6 bases and the J segment 2 bases; nucleotides outside the gene matches: 6. Germline V gene data show CDR1 as SNHLY and CDR2 as FYNNEI.

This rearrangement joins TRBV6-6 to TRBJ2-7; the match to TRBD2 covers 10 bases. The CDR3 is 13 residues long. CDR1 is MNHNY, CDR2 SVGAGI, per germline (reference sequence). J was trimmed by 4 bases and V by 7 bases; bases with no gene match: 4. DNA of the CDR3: TGTGCCAGCACCGGACTAGCGGAGTACGAGCAGTACTTC. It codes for CASTGLAEYEQYF.

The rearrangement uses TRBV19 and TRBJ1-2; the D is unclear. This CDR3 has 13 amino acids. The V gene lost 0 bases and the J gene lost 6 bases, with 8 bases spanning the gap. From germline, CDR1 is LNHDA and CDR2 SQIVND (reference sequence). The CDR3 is CASSIDLRDGYTF. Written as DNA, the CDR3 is TGTGCCAGTAGTATAGATCTAAGGGATGGCTACACCTTC.

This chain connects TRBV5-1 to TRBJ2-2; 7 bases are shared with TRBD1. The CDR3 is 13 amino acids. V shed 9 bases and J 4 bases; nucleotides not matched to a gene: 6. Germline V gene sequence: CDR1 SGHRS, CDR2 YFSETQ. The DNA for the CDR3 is TGCGCCATCTCTTCAGGGGGCACCGGGGAGCTGTTTTTT. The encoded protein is CAISSGGTGELFF.

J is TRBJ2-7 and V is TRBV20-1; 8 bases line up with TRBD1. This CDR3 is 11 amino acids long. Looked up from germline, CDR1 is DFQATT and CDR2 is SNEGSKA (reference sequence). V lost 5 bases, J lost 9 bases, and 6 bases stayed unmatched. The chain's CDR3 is CSALQGGAQYF. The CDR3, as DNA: TGCAGTGCTTTACAGGGGGGTGCGCAGTACTTC.

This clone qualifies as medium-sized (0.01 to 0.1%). As DNA, the CDR3 is TGTGCCAGCCGACAGCCTAGCGGGGGAGAGCAGTTCTTC. It encodes CASRQPSGGEQFF. The chain couples TRBV2 to TRBJ2-1; 10 positions match TRBD2. The CDR3 extends over 13 amino acids. The V segment lost 8 bases and the J segment 10 bases; nucleotides outside the gene matches: 8. Germline lookup yields CDR1 SNHLY and CDR2 FYNNEI.

This CDR3 is CASSQDPGRSTDTQYF. Here the CDR3 DNA reads TGCGCCAGCAGCCAAGACCCGGGGAGGAGCACAGATACGCAGTATTTT. V gene TRBV4-1 combines with J gene TRBJ2-3; tentative D call: TRBD2 (6 bases). The CDR3 consists of 16 residues. Trimming took off 0 bases at V and 0 bases at J, with 10 bases between the two ends. Germline CDR1 reads MGHRA; CDR2 reads YSYEKL.

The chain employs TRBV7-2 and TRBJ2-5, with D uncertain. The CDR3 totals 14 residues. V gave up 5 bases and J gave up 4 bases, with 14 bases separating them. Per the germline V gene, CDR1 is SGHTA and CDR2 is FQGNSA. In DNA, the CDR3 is TGTGCCAGCAGCCCCCGGACGATCAGAGAGACCCAGTACTTC. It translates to CASSPRTIRETQYF.

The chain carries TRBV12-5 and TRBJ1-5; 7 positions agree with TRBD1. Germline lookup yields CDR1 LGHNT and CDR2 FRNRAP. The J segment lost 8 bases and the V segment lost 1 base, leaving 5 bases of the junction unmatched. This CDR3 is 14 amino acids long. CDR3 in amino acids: CASGLAGGLKPQHF. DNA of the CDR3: TGTGCTAGTGGTTTGGCAGGGGGGTTAAAGCCCCAGCATTTT.

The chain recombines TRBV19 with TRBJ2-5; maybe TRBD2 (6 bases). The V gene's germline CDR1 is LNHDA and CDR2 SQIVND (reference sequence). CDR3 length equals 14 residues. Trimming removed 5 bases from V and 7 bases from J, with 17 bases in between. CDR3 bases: TGTGCCAGTAGTCCCCGAGGGGACTGGATGACCCAGTACTTC. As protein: CASSPRGDWMTQYF.

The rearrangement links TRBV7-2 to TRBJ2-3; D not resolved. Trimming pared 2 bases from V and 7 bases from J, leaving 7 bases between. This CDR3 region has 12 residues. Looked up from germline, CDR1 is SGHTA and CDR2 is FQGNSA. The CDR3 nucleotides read TGTGCCAGCAGCTTAATGAGGAATACGCAGTATTTT. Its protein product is CASSLMRNTQYF.

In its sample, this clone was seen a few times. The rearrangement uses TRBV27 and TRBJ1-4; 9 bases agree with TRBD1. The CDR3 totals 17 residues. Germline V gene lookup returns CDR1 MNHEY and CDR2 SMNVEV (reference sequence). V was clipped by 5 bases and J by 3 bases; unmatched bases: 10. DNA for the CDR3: TGTGCCAGCAGTCTTACAGGGGGCCGAATTGCTAATGAAAAACTGTTTTTT. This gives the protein CASSLTGGRIANEKLFF.

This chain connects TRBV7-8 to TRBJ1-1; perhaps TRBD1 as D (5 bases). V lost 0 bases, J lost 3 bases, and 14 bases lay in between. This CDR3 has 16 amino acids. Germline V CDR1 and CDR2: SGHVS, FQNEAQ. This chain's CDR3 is CASSLAHNRGHTEAFF. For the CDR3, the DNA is TGTGCCAGCAGCTTAGCTCACAACCGGGGCCACACTGAAGCTTTCTTT.

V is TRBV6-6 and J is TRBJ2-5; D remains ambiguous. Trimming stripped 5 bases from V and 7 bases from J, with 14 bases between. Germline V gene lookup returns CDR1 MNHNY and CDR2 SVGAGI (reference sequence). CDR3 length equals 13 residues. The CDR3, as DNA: TGTGCCAGCAGTCAATACCGGTTGGGGACCCAGTACTTC. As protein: CASSQYRLGTQYF.